The T cell receptor beta chain described here comes from a study of blood T cell repertoires in COVID-19 (dated by TCRdb to 2020 to 2021). Regarding the research as a whole: Collaborator samples came from the United States, Italy and Spain and covered acute and convalescent phases of COVID-19. The repertoires were released in a freely available public database meant as a resource for research on the immune response to SARS-CoV-2. The samples were drawn from the first 160 participants of the ongoing ImmuneRACE study and from some 1,300 subjects provided by 6 global collaborators. The dataset comprised deeply sampled blood TCRbeta repertoires from subjects exposed to, actively infected with, or recovered from COVID-19. Where HLA class I and class II types were available, the types were taken from metadata supplied by the sample provider, not from assay-based typing. The sample metadata nearly always contained a de-identified subject ID, COVID-19 status, age in years and sex. The material from the prospective study consisted of cDNA or gDNA derived from T cells, B-cell-depleted T cells, or PBMCs.

The CDR3 runs 14 residues from the cysteine to the phenylalanine. This entry keeps only the CDR3 DNA: 42 bases, framed from base 1. The CDR1 and CDR2 encoded by the germline V gene (reference sequence) are MNHEY and SMNVEV. V is pared back by 11 bases and J by 0 bases, with 13 bases lying between the germline termini. Results and caveats for the whole study, not just this receptor: How much clinical and demographic metadata was included differed by source and by participant, and the metadata was provided uncurated.

The immunoSEQ Assay, a bias-controlled multiplex PCR, was used to amplify TCRbeta CDR3 regions from genomic DNA. Processing in the source paper ran as follows. The number of nucleated cells in each sample was estimated by amplification of reference gene primers within the assay. To quantify the absolute abundance of each unique TCRbeta CDR3 rearrangement, sequence reads were collapsed and filtered. For each sample, productive Simpson clonality was calculated as the square root of Simpson's diversity index across productive rearrangements. The table was pulled from immuneACCESS by TCRdb, which kept in-frame rearrangements only. Such tables lose some clones; where checked, under half of the loss comes from unresolved V genes, and the rest has no known cause. V, J and clone size were drawn from that table, and D and trimming were deduced from the DNA. Within this sample are hundreds of thousands of clones, with roughly 84% of them counted one time only. Approximately 6.6% of the sample comes from the top ten.

To note about this clone: This clone's antigen is unknown. No base qualities exist here, and no much larger clone lies one base off it.

In the prospective study, participants were about 18 to 95 years old, resided in under 30 geographic areas of the United States, and were enrolled through a virtual design. In the prospective study, cohorts were assigned on the basis of participant-reported clinical history obtained from a screening survey and a study questionnaire. For ImmuneRACE Cohort 3, a participant was defined as recovered based on two consecutive negative NP/OP PCR tests, clearance by a healthcare professional, or resolution of symptoms. In the prospective study, whole blood, serum and a nasopharyngeal or oropharyngeal swab were collected from each participant by mobile phlebotomists. Over an approximately 2-month period, participants in the prospective study had the option of providing additional blood draws and questionnaires. Before DNA extraction, blood samples from the prospective study were shipped at room temperature or frozen.

The sequenced sample was PBMCs or T cells enriched from blood (not recorded which). The clonotype was recovered from a woman aged 40 to 50 who had recovered from COVID-19. This sequence uses TRBV27 and TRBJ1-4; the D gene is not confidently resolved. The nucleotides read TGTGCCTCTCGTAGATCATCAACTAATGAAAAACTGTTTTTT. It translates to CASRRSSTNEKLFF.